This T cell receptor beta chain was found in a study of CXCR3-negative and CXCR3-positive naive CD8 T cells. Points from the study as a whole: When CXCR3-positive naive cells were set against CXCR3-negative naive cells, the former had more hydrophobic TRB CDR3s. Memory cells showed distinct TRBV-TRBJ patterns, while the two naive subsets matched.

Via 5' RACE with UMI labels, TRB cDNA libraries were prepared. TCRdb re-called the 5' RACE reads, yielding one record per CDR3 amino acid sequence without DNA. This repertoire includes tens of thousands of distinct CDR3 sequences. With regard to this clonotype: Its antigen is not identified.

Material for sequencing was naive CXCR3- CD8+ T cells from blood. Specified subset: CD45RO-CCR7+CD27+CD95- naive CD8+ T cells lacking CXCR3 (TNR3-). The clonotype was recovered from a human donor in good health. Some clones in this sample may be carry-over from other donors' samples.

CDR3 loop: CASSYSVRGGGLDGYTF. The chain combines TRBV6-5 with TRBJ1-2. The germline V gene encodes CDR1 MNHEY and CDR2 SVGAGI. This CDR3 is built from 17 residues.